This T cell receptor beta chain was observed in a study of CD8+ T cells in alopecia areata. This clone was seen at least ten times. The antigen is unknown. Germline V gives CDR1 SGHTA, CDR2 FQGNSA. Trimming left V 2 bases short and J 5 bases short, with 12 bases between. There are 14 residues in the CDR3. Sequencing relied on a cDNA template that was reverse transcribed from extracted RNA. Libraries were prepared by immunoSEQ multiplex PCR; TCRdb keeps only in-frame clonotypes and omits some of them. This sample has more than 85,000 clones, with about 40% found just once. Overall study results and limits: Normal-skin resident alphabeta T cells also appear among scalp sample sequences.

The V and J genes are TRBV7-2 and TRBJ1-1; possible D gene TRBD1, 5 bases. The sequenced material came from CD4+ T cells sorted from blood. The receptor was derived from a human donor with alopecia areata. CDR3 nucleotides: TGTGCCAGCAGCTTAATGAGGGGTATGACTGAAGCTTTCTTT. The encoded protein is CASSLMRGMTEAFF.